This TCR beta chain comes out of a study of T cells after yellow fever vaccination (dated by TCRdb to about 2019). Study-level background: The SMART-Seq v4 Ultra Low Input RNA kit was used to prepare libraries from fractions with low cell numbers. To follow T-cell clones before and after primary and booster YFV17D yellow fever vaccination, bulk TCR alpha and beta repertoires were sequenced over time. Two healthy male donors, one aged 18 to 30 and one aged 30 to 40 years, were included in the cohort. Bulk PBMC replicates and cell subsets were isolated from blood drawn at multiple timepoints before and after both primary and secondary immunization.

This clonotype showed up just a few times. No cognate antigen has been identified for it. No quality values exist for individual bases; no much larger clone is one base distant. CDR1 and CDR2 are read off the germline V gene (reference sequence) as MNHEY and SMNVEV. Spanning cysteine to phenylalanine, the CDR3 consists of 14 amino acids. Just the 42-base CDR3 DNA is kept, in frame starting at base 1. Trimming costs V 4 bases and J 5 bases, and their ends lie 14 bases apart. This specimen's treatment or condition label, per the study, means: live attenuated yellow fever vaccine strain. At each blood-draw timepoint, two biological replicates of bulk PBMCs were obtained. PBMCs were isolated from peripheral blood using a standard Ficoll-Paque protocol. RNA was extracted with TriZol from bulk PBMCs, CD4 and CD8 fractions, and dextramer-positive and dextramer-negative fractions. TCR cDNA was made using 5'RACE template switching, a step that added a universal primer site and unique molecular identifiers. Priming of cDNA synthesis was performed from both the TCR alpha and TCR beta constant segments. Library amplification used two PCR steps, and the second PCR step added sample barcodes and sequencing adapters. Sequencing of libraries was performed on Illumina HiSeq 2500 (2x100 bp) or NovaSeq (2x150 bp). The study's processing was this. Reads were demultiplexed and collapsed into UMI consensus sequences with MIGEC, and V(D)J alignment was performed with MiXCR. Using edgeR on replicate PBMC samples, clonotypes were called vaccine-responding if FDR was below 0.01 and the log2 fold change was above 5 up to day 15. Each bulk clonotype received a CD4 or CD8 identity based on whether the sequenced CD4 or CD8 repertoire contained that clonotype at higher abundance. Clones were called with MiXCR by TCRdb after fastp trimmed the public reads at Q25, and only in-frame beta chains were retained. Under each unique CDR3 protein, matching rows form one entry showing the most common genes and DNA. The V and J calls come from TCRdb's annotation, not from the publication. Here the sample has 550,000 to 750,000 distinct CDR3 sequences; approximately 13% occur a single time. The ten largest clonotypes hold around 15% of the sample.

Beyond this particular receptor, the publication reports: FACS-sorted repertoires could contain abundant contaminating clonotypes from the bulk population, so computational filtering was required. The secondary T-cell response was found to be weaker but faster than the primary response, with a peak reached on day 5 rather than on day 15. A small fraction of clonotypes showed up in both the CD4 and CD8 compartments, probably as a result of convergent recombination. The study included only a couple of donors, which limits how far the findings can be generalized. Most clones expanded after primary vaccination were re-detected after the booster (around 96% of CD4 and 88% of CD8), suggesting broad memory maintenance.

This chain is built from TRBV27 and TRBJ2-5; the D gene is perhaps TRBD1, on 6 matching bases. The clonotype was recovered from a man under 40 who received the YFV17D yellow fever vaccine. The input for sequencing was PBMCs, taken on the day of the yellow fever booster vaccination. This receptor carries the CDR3 CASSSSQGWETQYF. The DNA sequence is given as TGTGCCAGCAGTTCCTCACAGGGCTGGGAGACCCAGTACTTC.